One T cell receptor (beta chain) is described in this entry. What it recognizes is unknown. This entry comes from a study of CD8 T cells in Susac syndrome. Study-level findings and limits: The study recognized that its TCR sequencing and HLA analysis covered a relatively small number of individuals.

When the RNA was reverse transcribed, random hexamers were used with an input of about 0.45 to 1 ug. Amplification of TCR beta CDR3 used immunoSEQ multiplex PCR across 54 Vbeta and 13 Jbeta. TCRdb recomputed calls from the immunoSEQ multiplex PCR reads with MiXCR, one row per CDR3 protein. Altogether roughly 130,000 distinct CDR3 sequences are present, about 95% being singletons, with the ten largest covering over 0.1%. TCR beta from blood CD8+ and CD4+ T cells was sequenced. Stable or active relapsing-remitting multiple sclerosis, untreated and meeting revised McDonald criteria, defined the controls. CDR3 length: 12 residues. Trimming took off 6 bases at V and 10 bases at J, with 13 bases between the two ends. Germline CDR1 and CDR2: MNHEY and SMNVEV (reference sequence).

The receptor's source is a human donor with multiple sclerosis. The chain has TRBV27 and TRBJ2-1, with D uncertain. Input material: CD4+ T cells from PBMCs. The CDR3 protein is CASSLDPREQFF. CDR3 bases: TGTGCCAGCAGCCTAGATCCGCGGGAGCAGTTCTTC.